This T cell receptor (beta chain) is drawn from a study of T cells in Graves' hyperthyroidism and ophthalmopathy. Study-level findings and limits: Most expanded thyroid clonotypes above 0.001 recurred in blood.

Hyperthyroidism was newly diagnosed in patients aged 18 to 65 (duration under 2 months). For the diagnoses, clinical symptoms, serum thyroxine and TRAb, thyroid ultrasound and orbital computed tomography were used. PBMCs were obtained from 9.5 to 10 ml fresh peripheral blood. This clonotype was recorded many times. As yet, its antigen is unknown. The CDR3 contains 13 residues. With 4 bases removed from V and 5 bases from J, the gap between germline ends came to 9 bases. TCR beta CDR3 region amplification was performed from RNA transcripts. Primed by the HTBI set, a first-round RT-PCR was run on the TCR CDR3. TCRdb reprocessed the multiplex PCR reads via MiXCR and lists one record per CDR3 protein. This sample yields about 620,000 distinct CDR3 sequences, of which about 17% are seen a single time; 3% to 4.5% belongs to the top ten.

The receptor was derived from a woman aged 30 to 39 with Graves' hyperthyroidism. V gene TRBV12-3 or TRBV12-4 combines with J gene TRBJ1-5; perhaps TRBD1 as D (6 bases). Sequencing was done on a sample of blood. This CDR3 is CASSYGTHQPQHF. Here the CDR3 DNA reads TGTGCCAGCAGTTACGGGACACATCAGCCCCAGCATTTT.